This TCR beta chain is drawn from a study of CD8 T cells in Susac syndrome. Study-wide findings and caveats: The number of individuals included in the study's TCR sequencing and HLA analysis was acknowledged as relatively small.

Trimming pared 7 bases from V and 5 bases from J, leaving 18 bases between. This CDR3 is built from 14 residues. On this clonotype itself: Antigen unknown.

TCR beta was sequenced from blood CD8+ and CD4+ T cells. Negative isolation was used for CD8+ and CD4+ T cells, and FACS enrichment was applied to TEMRA cells. When the RNA was reverse transcribed, random hexamers were used with an input of roughly 0.45 to 1 ug. Amplification of TCR beta CDR3 across 54 Vbeta and 13 Jbeta was performed with immunoSEQ multiplex PCR. Each CDR3 protein gets one entry after TCRdb re-called the immunoSEQ multiplex PCR reads with MiXCR. This table has 75,000 to 95,000 distinct CDR3 sequences, roughly 90% appearing once. The gene calls are TRBV12-3 or TRBV12-4 and TRBJ2-7; weak D call: TRBD2 (6 bases). The TCR comes from a human donor with multiple sclerosis. The sequenced sample consisted of CD8+ T cells from PBMCs. CDR3 sequence reads: CASTPGGSPNEQYF. In DNA form, the CDR3 reads TGTGCCAGCACCCCCGGGGGATCTCCTAACGAGCAGTACTTC.